This is a list of T cell receptor beta chains from one sample in a study of CD8+ T cells in alopecia areata. The repertoire was sequenced with immunoSEQ multiplex PCR; TCRdb's copy has only in-frame clones and lacks some. Of roughly 250,000 clones detected, approximately 60% appear once; the ten largest clones hold around 0.84%. This specimen consisted of CD4+ T cells sorted from blood, obtained around week 54, from a patient treated with tofacitinib. The receptors originated from a human donor with alopecia areata. Each CDR3 is given without its conserved first and last residue. Each record gives: J gene, V gene, CDR3 protein.

>TRBJ2-1|TRBV5-4
ASSYNSGGFHEQF
>TRBJ2-4|TRBV30
AWSPRRGIQY
>TRBJ1-1|TRBV6-6
ASTKDKNTEAF
>TRBJ1-1|TRBV6-4
ASSDTRRGGEAF
>TRBJ1-2|TRBV15
ATSRGVYGYT
>TRBJ2-7|TRBV12-5
ASGLDRGYEQY
>TRBJ1-2|TRBV30
AWGQGSYGYT
>TRBJ1-4|TRBV6-5
ASSGTGGNEKLF
>TRBJ1-2|TRBV5-1
ASSPGQTPSYGYT
>TRBJ1-5|TRBV27
ASRTGQGANQPQH
>TRBJ2-3|TRBV11-3
ASSLDERGAQY
>TRBJ2-5|TRBV6-6
ATRGQGVPETQY
>TRBJ2-6|TRBV29-1
SVVRVDSGANVLT
>TRBJ1-2|TRBV7-9
ASTPIGPGYT
>TRBJ1-1|TRBV10-2
ASSLGAMDTEAF